This TCR beta chain was identified in a study of blood T cell repertoires in COVID-19. Authors' methods: Amplification of reference gene primers was used by the study to estimate nucleated cell counts. Profiling relied on immunoSEQ multiplex PCR, and the TCRdb table lists in-frame clones only, not all of them. V and J calls plus clone size are reproduced from that table; the DNA served to infer D and trimming. The data show fewer than 85,000 clones, approximately 88% seen once. Germline V gene data show CDR1 as SEHNR and CDR2 as FQNEAQ (reference sequence). This CDR3 contains 16 residues. The junction had 10 bases not matched to a gene; V was cut back by 1 base and J by 8 bases.

The TCR sequence derives from a human donor in a cohort sampled during active COVID-19. Sample: peripheral blood. The chain has TRBV7-9 and TRBJ2-1; TRBD1 agrees at 8 bases. The CDR3 spells CASSLVVRQGIDEQFF. As DNA, the CDR3 is TGTGCCAGCAGCTTAGTGGTGCGACAGGGGATCGATGAGCAGTTCTTC.